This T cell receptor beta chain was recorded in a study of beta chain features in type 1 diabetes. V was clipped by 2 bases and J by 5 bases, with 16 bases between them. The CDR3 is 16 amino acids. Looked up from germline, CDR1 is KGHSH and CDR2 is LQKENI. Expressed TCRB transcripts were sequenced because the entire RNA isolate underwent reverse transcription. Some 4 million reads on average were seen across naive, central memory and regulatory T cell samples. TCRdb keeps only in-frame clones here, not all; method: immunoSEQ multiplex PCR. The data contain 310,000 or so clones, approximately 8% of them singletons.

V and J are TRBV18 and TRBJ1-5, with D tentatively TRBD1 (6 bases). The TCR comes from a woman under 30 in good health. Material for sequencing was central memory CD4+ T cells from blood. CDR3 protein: CASSPRGITTYQPQHF. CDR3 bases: TGTGCCAGCTCACCAAGGGGGATAACTACTTATCAGCCCCAGCATTTT.